The 31 T cell receptor beta chains in this list originate from one sample, sequenced in a study of T cell repertoires in cytomegalovirus infection. Their cognate antigens are unknown. TCRdb recomputed calls from the reads with MiXCR, one row per CDR3 protein. The sample shows roughly 150,000 distinct CDR3 sequences, roughly a fifth of them seen only once. The sample consisted of CD8+ T cells from cultured PBMCs, taken from culture after CMV antigen stimulation. These TCRs come from a human donor in good health (CMV status not recorded). Some clones in this sample may be carry-over from other donors' samples.

The V call is TRBV6-2 or TRBV6-3, the J call TRBJ2-7, with 8 bases matching TRBD1. V was pared by 4 bases and J by 2 bases, with 19 bases of the junction left unmatched. This CDR3 is built from 19 residues. From germline, CDR1 is MNHEY and CDR2 SVGEGT. CDR3 sequence: CASSSSTILQGAKPYEQYF. CDR3 sequence (DNA): TGTGCCAGCAGTTCATCAACGATTCTTCAGGGGGCGAAACCCTACGAGCAGTACTTC.

The chain recombines TRBV4-1 with TRBJ2-7; 11 nucleotides line up with TRBD1. V shed 0 bases, J shed 3 bases, and the junction held 13 bases outside the gene matches. From germline, CDR1 is MGHRA and CDR2 YSYEKL. This CDR3 contains 19 residues. In nucleotides, the CDR3 is TGCGCCAGCAGCCAAGATTTTGGGTCCGGGACAGGGGGGTTCTACGAGCAGTACTTC. Protein sequence: CASSQDFGSGTGGFYEQYF.

The rearrangement uses TRBV7-7 and TRBJ1-4; D is unresolved. The CDR3 covers 16 residues. V lost 5 bases and J 3 bases, leaving 16 bases between the germline ends. From germline, CDR1 is SSHAT and CDR2 FNYEAQ (reference sequence). CDR3 nucleotides: TGTGCCAGCAGCCCTAGGGTCGGGGTTCCTAATGAAAAACTGTTTTTT. This codes for CASSPRVGVPNEKLFF. Full variable domain (remainder filled in from reference TRBV7-7 and TRBJ1-4): GAGVSQSPRYKVTKRGQDVTLRCDPISSHATLYWYQQALGQGPEFLTYFNYEAQPDKSGLPSDRFSAERPEGSISTLTIQRTEQRDSAMYRCASSPRVGVPNEKLFFGSGTQLSVL.

The rearrangement uses TRBV12-3 or TRBV12-4 and TRBJ2-5; D remains unclear. The V end was cut by 6 bases, the J end by 3 bases, with 26 bases between. The CDR3 has 18 amino acids. The CDR3 sequence is CASSPRLEPTTSKETQYF. The CDR3 DNA reads TGTGCCAGCAGCCCCCGGCTGGAGCCTACAACGTCAAAAGAGACCCAGTACTTC.

CDR3 residues: CATGGGTVAGELFF. For the CDR3, the DNA is TGTGCCACCGGGGGGGGGACGGTCGCCGGGGAGCTGTTTTTT. V is TRBV15 and J is TRBJ2-2, with 7 nucleotides matching TRBD2. Germline V gene lookup returns CDR1 LNHNV and CDR2 YYDKDF (reference sequence). This CDR3 spans 14 amino acids. V was pared by 8 bases and J by 6 bases, with 9 bases of the junction left unmatched.

Only one count was recorded for this clonotype. This chain connects TRBV6-6 to TRBJ1-5; TRBD1 aligns across 8 bases. In germline, CDR1 is MNHNY, CDR2 SVGAGI (reference sequence). This CDR3 contains 16 residues. With 4 bases clipped from V and 6 bases from J, the junction kept 11 bases outside the gene matches. CDR3: CASSFPTGGFVQPQHF. CDR3 DNA sequence: TGTGCCAGCAGTTTCCCCACAGGGGGTTTCGTTCAGCCCCAGCATTTT.

There are a few counts of this clonotype. The DNA for the CDR3 is TGTGCCAGCAGCTCCCCCGGGACACATGTTGGGACCCAGTACTTC. It is translated as CASSSPGTHVGTQYF. This rearrangement joins TRBV7-9 to TRBJ2-5, with D perhaps matching TRBD1 (6 bases). Trimming cost V 4 bases and J 7 bases, with 19 bases left between them. CDR1 and CDR2 from the germline V gene are SEHNR and FQNEAQ (reference sequence). The CDR3 loop spans 15 amino acids.

This clonotype was seen more than once but under ten times. The V and J genes are TRBV7-8 and TRBJ2-3; 10 bases map to TRBD2. CDR3 length: 17 amino acids. Germline assignment: CDR1 SGHVS and CDR2 FQNEAQ. The V and J ends lost 0 bases and 0 bases, in that order; junction bases with no gene match: 3. CDR3 loop: CASSLAGTSVSTDTQYF. The CDR3 DNA follows: TGTGCCAGCAGCTTAGCCGGGACTAGCGTTAGCACAGATACGCAGTATTTT. The full variable domain, in which reference TRBV7-8 and TRBJ2-3 provide the parts outside the CDR3, is GAGVSQSPRYKVAKRGQDVALRCDPISGHVSLFWYQQALGQGPEFLTYFQNEAQLDKSGLPSDRFFAERPEGSVSTLKIQRTQQEDSAVYLCASSLAGTSVSTDTQYFGPGTRLTVL.

This clonotype showed up just a few times. The chain carries TRBV6-1 and TRBJ1-1; no definite D call. CDR3 length: 12 residues. Germline V lookup: CDR1 MNHNS, CDR2 SASEGT. The V end was cut by 8 bases, the J end by 0 bases, with 7 bases between. The DNA for the CDR3 is TGTGCCAGCGGCAGAGTGAACACTGAAGCTTTCTTT. This codes for CASGRVNTEAFF.

The chain is built from TRBV7-8 and TRBJ2-2; no reliable D call. The V end lost 5 bases, the J end lost 2 bases, and 15 bases lay between the germline ends. CDR3 size: 16 residues. CDR1 SGHVS and CDR2 FQNEAQ come from the germline V gene. The CDR3 coding sequence is TGTGCCAGCAGCCCGAATTTAGGACCAAACACCGGGGAGCTGTTTTTT. This sequence encodes CASSPNLGPNTGELFF.

This clonotype was detected only a few times. This rearrangement joins TRBV9 to TRBJ2-4; TRBD2 aligns across 8 bases. V shed 0 bases, J shed 6 bases, and the junction held 2 bases outside the gene matches. The CDR3 spans 14 residues. Germline-derived CDR1 and CDR2 are SGDLS and YYNGEE. For the CDR3, the DNA is TGTGCCAGCAGCGTAGGGCTAGCGGGAAACATTCAGTACTTC. Protein: CASSVGLAGNIQYF.

This clonotype was found a few times. J is TRBJ1-1 and V is TRBV4-1; D unclear. CDR3 size: 11 residues. V was clipped by 3 bases and J by 3 bases, with 2 bases between them. The V gene's germline CDR1 is MGHRA and CDR2 YSYEKL. CDR3 sequence: CASSQDTEAFF. For the CDR3, the DNA is TGCGCCAGCAGCCAGGACACTGAAGCTTTCTTT.

As regards this clonotype: With a much larger clone just one base away, this may be a read error. The chain recombines TRBV7-9 with TRBJ1-6, with D perhaps matching TRBD1 (6 bases). Germline V gene sequence: CDR1 SEHNR, CDR2 FQNEAQ (reference sequence). V lost 3 bases and J lost 7, with 7 bases in between. The CDR3 length is 13 residues. CDR3 DNA: TGTGCCAGCAGCTTTGGGGGCAATTCACCCCTCCACTTT. Translated: CASSFGGNSPLHF. The full variable domain, rest sourced from reference TRBV7-9 and TRBJ1-6, is DTGVSQNPRHKITKRGQNVTFRCDPISEHNRLYWYRQTLGQGPEFLTYFQNEAQLEKSRLLSDRFSAERPKGSFSTLEIQRTEQGDSAMYLCASSFGGNSPLHFGNGTRLTVT.

This clonotype was detected only a few times. At one boundary the junction diverges from the germline segment, which might be a read error. CDR3 loop: CASSQIFEGFSDTQYF. The CDR3 DNA reads as TGCGCCAGCAGCCAGATTTTCGAGGGGTTTTCGGATACGCAGTATTTC. The chain recombines TRBV4-1 with TRBJ2-3; D tentatively reads TRBD1 or TRBD2 (5 bases each). The V gene's germline CDR1 is MGHRA and CDR2 YSYEKL. The CDR3 contains 16 residues.

A remark on this clonotype: Relative to the germline gene, one junction end is altered; a read error may explain this. The V and J genes are TRBV11-2 and TRBJ2-3; D uncertain. CDR1 SGHAT and CDR2 FQNNGV come from the germline V gene. The CDR3 spans 14 residues. CDR3 in amino acids: CASRVYGEADTQYF. The CDR3 DNA reads TGTGCCAGCAGGGTTTATGGAGAAGCAGATACACAGTATTTT. The full variable domain, in which reference TRBV11-2 and TRBJ2-3 provide the parts outside the CDR3, is EAGVAQSPRYKIIEKRQSVAFWCNPISGHATLYWYQQILGQGPKLLIQFQNNGVVDDSQLPKDRFSAERLKGVDSTLKIQPAKLEDSAVYLCASRVYGEADTQYFGPGTRLTVL.

The rearrangement uses TRBV7-6 and TRBJ2-1; D is ambiguous. V was clipped by 5 bases and J by 0 bases, with 11 bases between them. The CDR3 is 15 amino acids. Germline V gives CDR1 SGHVS, CDR2 FNYEAQ. In DNA form, the CDR3 reads TGTGCCAGCAGCATTACTACGGACTCCTACAATGAGCAGTTCTTC. Encoded protein: CASSITTDSYNEQFF.

This clonotype turned up a few times. The chain recombines TRBV12-3 or TRBV12-4 with TRBJ1-4, with unresolved D. The germline V and J ends were trimmed by 6 bases and 0 bases, with 8 bases remaining between them. This CDR3 has 14 amino acids. CDR3 nucleotides: TGTGCCAGCAGGAAAGAGTCAACTAATGAAAAACTGTTTTTT. Protein product: CASRKESTNEKLFF.

The rearrangement links TRBV11-2 to TRBJ1-1; possible D gene TRBD1, 5 bases. V gave up 5 bases and J gave up 0 bases, with 19 bases separating them. The CDR3 sequence is 17 residues long. Germline CDR1 reads SGHAT; CDR2 reads FQNNGV. The CDR3 sequence: CASSPGGDPFMNTEAFF. Written as DNA, the CDR3 is TGTGCCAGCAGCCCGGGGGGGGACCCGTTCATGAACACTGAAGCTTTCTTT.

V usage is TRBV7-2 and J usage is TRBJ2-1, with D possibly being TRBD2 (6 bases). CDR3 length equals 16 residues. Germline CDR1 reads SGHTA; CDR2 reads FQGNSA. V was clipped by 7 bases and J by 5 bases, with 21 bases between them. In DNA, the CDR3 is TGTGCCAGCACCCATCCTCGGGGGAACGGGAACAATGAGCAGTTCTTC. It codes for CASTHPRGNGNNEQFF.

The chain combines TRBV2 with TRBJ1-2; D may be TRBD1 (5 bases). Germline assignment: CDR1 SNHLY and CDR2 FYNNEI. Between the trimmed V and J ends, which lost 4 bases and 6 bases, there was a span of 15 bases. The CDR3 is 14 amino acids. In DNA, the CDR3 is TGTGCCAGCAGTGGGTCAAGGGGTCCAAATGGCTACACCTTC. Translation: CASSGSRGPNGYTF.

This clonotype was observed a handful of times. V usage is TRBV11-1 and J usage is TRBJ2-1; 10 bases align to TRBD1. The ends lost 3 bases at V and 4 bases at J; junction bases unmatched: 3. The CDR3 is made up of 15 amino acids. CDR1 SGHAT and CDR2 FQDESV come from the germline V gene (reference sequence). The CDR3 coding sequence is TGTGCCAGCAGCTTCGGGACAGGGGTGTACAATGAGCAGTTCTTC. It codes for CASSFGTGVYNEQFF.

V and J are TRBV7-2 and TRBJ2-1; a possible D gene is TRBD1 (5 bases). Germline CDR1 SGHTA, CDR2 FQGNSA. V was pared by 5 bases and J by 8 bases, with 25 bases between. CDR3 size: 17 residues. CDR3 bases: TGTGCCAGCAGCGCCCACCGTCAGGGTATATCTGCCGATGAGCAGTTCTTC. Amino acids: CASSAHRQGISADEQFF.

This clonotype occurred a few times. V usage is TRBV7-2 and J usage is TRBJ1-5, with D possibly TRBD1 on 5 matching bases. CDR3 length equals 16 residues. The germline V gene has CDR1 SGHTA and CDR2 FQGNSA. V lost 5 bases and J lost 3, with 17 bases in between. The CDR3 bases are TGTGCCAGCAGCGGGGACCCTTCAAGGGTCAATCAGCCCCAGCATTTT. Translated: CASSGDPSRVNQPQHF.

This sequence joins TRBV5-8 and TRBJ2-7; D not resolved. From germline, CDR1 is SGHTS and CDR2 YDEGEE. The CDR3 contains 14 residues. V lost 5 bases, J lost 2 bases, and 14 bases lay in between. The CDR3 nucleotides are TGTGCCAGCAGATCCGGCGGATTTACCTACGAGCAGTACTTC. Amino acids: CASRSGGFTYEQYF. Full variable domain (rest looked up from reference TRBV5-8 and TRBJ2-7): EAGVTQSPTHLIKTRGQQATLRCSPISGHTSVYWYQQALGLGLQFLLWYDEGEERNRGNFPPRFSGRQFPNYSSELNVNALELEDSALYLCASRSGGFTYEQYFGPGTRLTVT.

CDR3 coding DNA: TGTGCCAGCAGCTTAAGGCCCCTAGGGGATGATGGCTACACCTTC. It translates to CASSLRPLGDDGYTF. The chain combines TRBV7-8 with TRBJ1-2; possible D gene TRBD1, 5 bases. Germline V gene sequence: CDR1 SGHVS, CDR2 FQNEAQ. V was trimmed by 2 bases and J by 6 bases, leaving 16 bases between them. CDR3 length: 15 amino acids.

This sequence joins TRBV28 and TRBJ1-5, with D uncertain. V lost 3 bases, J lost 7 bases, and 7 bases lay in between. The CDR3 is 12 residues long. Germline V gene lookup returns CDR1 MDHEN and CDR2 SYDVKM. The chain's CDR3 is CASSFRVQPQHF. CDR3 DNA: TGTGCCAGCAGTTTTAGAGTGCAGCCCCAGCATTTT.

This clonotype has only a few counts. The V and J genes are TRBV4-1 and TRBJ2-7; tentatively, D is TRBD2 (5 bases). The CDR3 contains 13 residues. Between the trimmed V and J ends, which lost 1 base and 5 bases, there was a span of 9 bases. Germline V lookup: CDR1 MGHRA, CDR2 YSYEKL. The DNA of the CDR3 is TGCGCCAGCAGCCAAGTAGGTAGCGACGAGCAGTACTTC. Translated: CASSQVGSDEQYF.

V usage is TRBV7-6 and J usage is TRBJ2-1, with a weak D call TRBD2 (7 bases). Germline V gene data show CDR1 as SGHVS and CDR2 as FNYEAQ. The V and J ends lost 3 bases and 5 bases respectively, with 14 bases between them. The CDR3 covers 15 residues. The CDR3 DNA sequence: TGTGCCAGCAGCTTGAGGGGGAGCGGGGACAATGAGCAGTTCTTC. Its protein product is CASSLRGSGDNEQFF. The full variable domain, with the rest looked up from reference TRBV7-6 and TRBJ2-1, is GAGVSQSPRYKVTKRGQDVALRCDPISGHVSLYWYRQALGQGPEFLTYFNYEAQQDKSGLPNDRFSAERPEGSISTLTIQRTEQRDSAMYRCASSLRGSGDNEQFFGPGTRLTVL.

This clonotype qualifies as medium-sized. V usage is TRBV7-6 and J usage is TRBJ2-7; the D is unclear. Germline V lookup: CDR1 SGHVS, CDR2 FNYEAQ. Trimming took 4 bases from V and 7 from J, leaving 14 bases between them. This CDR3 has 13 amino acids. In DNA form, the CDR3 reads TGTGCCAGCAGCTCCTCGCCCACTAAAGAGCAGTACTTC. This gives the protein CASSSSPTKEQYF.

This clonotype occurred a few times. The gene calls are TRBV2 and TRBJ2-3, with 7 bases that match TRBD1. In germline, CDR1 is SNHLY, CDR2 FYNNEI. V shed 8 bases, J shed 4 bases, and the junction held 9 bases outside the gene matches. This CDR3 is 14 amino acids long. The CDR3 nucleotides read TGTGCCAGCCACAGGGGCCTTACTTCAGATACGCAGTATTTT. It translates to CASHRGLTSDTQYF.

The chain joins TRBV7-8 to TRBJ2-3; tentative D call: TRBD2 (7 bases). The CDR3 has 16 amino acids. Per germline, CDR1 SGHVS and CDR2 FQNEAQ. V lost 3 bases to trimming and J lost 3 bases, with 16 bases between them. CDR3 region: CASSLWGGGQTDTQYF. The CDR3 nucleotides read TGTGCCAGCAGCTTGTGGGGAGGGGGGCAAACAGATACGCAGTATTTT.